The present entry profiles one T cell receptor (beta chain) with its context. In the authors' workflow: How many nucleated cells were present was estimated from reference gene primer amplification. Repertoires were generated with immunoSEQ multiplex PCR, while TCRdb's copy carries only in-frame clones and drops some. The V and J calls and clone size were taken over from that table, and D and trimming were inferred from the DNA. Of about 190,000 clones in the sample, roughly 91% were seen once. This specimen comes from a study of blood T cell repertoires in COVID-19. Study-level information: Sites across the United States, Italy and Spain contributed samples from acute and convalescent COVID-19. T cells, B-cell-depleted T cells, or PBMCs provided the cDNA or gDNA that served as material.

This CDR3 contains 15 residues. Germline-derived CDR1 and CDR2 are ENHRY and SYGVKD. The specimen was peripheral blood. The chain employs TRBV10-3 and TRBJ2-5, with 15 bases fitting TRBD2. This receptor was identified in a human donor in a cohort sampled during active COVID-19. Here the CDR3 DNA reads TGTGCTTCACGGACTAGCGGGAGGGCCGGAGAGACCCAGTACTTC. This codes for CASRTSGRAGETQYF.